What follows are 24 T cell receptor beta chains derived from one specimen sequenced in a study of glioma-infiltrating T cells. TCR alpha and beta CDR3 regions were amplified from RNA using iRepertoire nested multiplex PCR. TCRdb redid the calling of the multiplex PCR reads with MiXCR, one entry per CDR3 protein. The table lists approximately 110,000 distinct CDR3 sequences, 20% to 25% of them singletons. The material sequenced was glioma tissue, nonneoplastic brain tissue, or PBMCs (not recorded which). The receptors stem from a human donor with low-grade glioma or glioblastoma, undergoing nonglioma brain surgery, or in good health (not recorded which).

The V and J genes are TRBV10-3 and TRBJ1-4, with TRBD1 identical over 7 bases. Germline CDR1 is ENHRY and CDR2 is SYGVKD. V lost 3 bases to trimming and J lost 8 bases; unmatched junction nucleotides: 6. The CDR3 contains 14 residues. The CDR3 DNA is TGTGCCATCAGTGATGGAGGGGGCAGAGAAAAACTGTTTTTT. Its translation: CAISDGGGREKLFF.

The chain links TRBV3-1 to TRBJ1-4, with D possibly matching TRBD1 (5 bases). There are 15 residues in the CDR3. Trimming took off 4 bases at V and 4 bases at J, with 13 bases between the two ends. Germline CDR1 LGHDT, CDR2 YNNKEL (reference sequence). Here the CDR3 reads CASSPRAAGNEKLFF. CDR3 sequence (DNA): TGTGCCAGCAGCCCCAGGGCAGCCGGTAATGAAAAACTGTTTTTT.

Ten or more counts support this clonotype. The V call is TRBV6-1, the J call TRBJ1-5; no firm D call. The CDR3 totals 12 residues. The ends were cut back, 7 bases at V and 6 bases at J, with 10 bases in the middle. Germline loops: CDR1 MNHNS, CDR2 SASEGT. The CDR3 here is CASTLLGQPQHF. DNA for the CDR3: TGTGCCAGCACTTTGTTGGGTCAGCCCCAGCATTTT.

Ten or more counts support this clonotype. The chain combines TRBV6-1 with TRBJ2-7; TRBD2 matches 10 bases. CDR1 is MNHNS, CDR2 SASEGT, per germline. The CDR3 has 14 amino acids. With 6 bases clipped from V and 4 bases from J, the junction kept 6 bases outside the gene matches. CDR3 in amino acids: CASRTSGPQYEQYF. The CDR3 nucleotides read TGTGCCAGCAGGACTAGCGGGCCTCAATACGAGCAGTACTTC.

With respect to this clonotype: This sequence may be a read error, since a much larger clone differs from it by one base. The DNA of the CDR3 is TGTGCCAGCAGTTTAGACCCCCCGGTCAGGGGTGGTAGCACAGATAAGCAGTATTTT. It specifies CASSLDPPVRGGSTDKQYF. The chain is built from TRBV28 and TRBJ2-3; possible D gene TRBD1, 6 bases. This CDR3 has 19 residues. In germline, CDR1 is MDHEN, CDR2 SYDVKM. Variable domain in full (rest from reference TRBV28 and TRBJ2-3): DVKVTQSSRYLVKRTGEKVFLECVQDMDHENMFWYRQDPGLGLRLIYFSYDVKMKEKGDIPEGYSVSREKKERFSLILESASTNQTSMYLCASSLDPPVRGGSTDKQYFGPGTRLTVL.

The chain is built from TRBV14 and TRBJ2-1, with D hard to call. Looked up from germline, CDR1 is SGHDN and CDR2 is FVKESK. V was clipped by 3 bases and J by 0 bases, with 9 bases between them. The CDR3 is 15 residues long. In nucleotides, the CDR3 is TGTGCCAGCAGCCAGACCCGGAGCTCCTACAATGAGCAGTTCTTC. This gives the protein CASSQTRSSYNEQFF.

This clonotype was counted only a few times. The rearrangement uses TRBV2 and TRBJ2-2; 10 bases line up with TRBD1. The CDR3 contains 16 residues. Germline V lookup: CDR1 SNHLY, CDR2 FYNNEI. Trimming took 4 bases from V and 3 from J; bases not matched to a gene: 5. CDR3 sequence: CASSVRDRGYTGELFF. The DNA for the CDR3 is TGTGCCAGCAGTGTCCGGGACAGGGGATACACCGGGGAGCTGTTTTTT.

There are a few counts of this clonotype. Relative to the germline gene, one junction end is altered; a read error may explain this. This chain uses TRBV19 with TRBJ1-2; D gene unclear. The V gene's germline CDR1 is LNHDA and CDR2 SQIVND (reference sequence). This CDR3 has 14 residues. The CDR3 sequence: CSSSILGGNYGYTF. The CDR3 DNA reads TGTTCCAGTAGTATTCTGGGAGGCAACTATGGCTACACCTTC.

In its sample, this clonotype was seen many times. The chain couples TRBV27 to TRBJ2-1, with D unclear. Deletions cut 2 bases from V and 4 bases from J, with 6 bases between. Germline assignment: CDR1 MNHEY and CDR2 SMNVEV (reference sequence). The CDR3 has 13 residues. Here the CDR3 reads CASSLQAYNEQFF. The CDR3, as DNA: TGTGCCAGCAGTTTACAGGCTTACAATGAGCAGTTCTTC.

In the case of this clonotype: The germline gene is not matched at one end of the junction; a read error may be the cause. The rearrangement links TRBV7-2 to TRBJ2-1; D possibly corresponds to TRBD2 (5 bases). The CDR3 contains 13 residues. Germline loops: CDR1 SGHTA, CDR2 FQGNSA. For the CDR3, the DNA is TGTGCCAGCTGCTTAGCGATCCAGCGGGAGCAGTTCTTC. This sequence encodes CASCLAIQREQFF.

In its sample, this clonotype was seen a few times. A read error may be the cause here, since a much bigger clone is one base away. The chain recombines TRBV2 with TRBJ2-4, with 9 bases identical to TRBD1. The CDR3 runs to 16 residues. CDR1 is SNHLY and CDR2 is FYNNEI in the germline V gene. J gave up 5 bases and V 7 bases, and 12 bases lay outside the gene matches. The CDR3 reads CASIRQGVLSENIQYF. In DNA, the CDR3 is TGTGCCAGCATTCGACAGGGGGTGTTGTCCGAAAACATTCAGTACTTC.

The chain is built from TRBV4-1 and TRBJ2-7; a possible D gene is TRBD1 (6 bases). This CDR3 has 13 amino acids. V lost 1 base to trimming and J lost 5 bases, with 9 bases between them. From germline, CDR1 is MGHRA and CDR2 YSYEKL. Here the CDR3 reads CASSQGAGDEQYF. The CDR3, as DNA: TGCGCCAGCAGCCAAGGGGCAGGGGACGAGCAGTACTTC.

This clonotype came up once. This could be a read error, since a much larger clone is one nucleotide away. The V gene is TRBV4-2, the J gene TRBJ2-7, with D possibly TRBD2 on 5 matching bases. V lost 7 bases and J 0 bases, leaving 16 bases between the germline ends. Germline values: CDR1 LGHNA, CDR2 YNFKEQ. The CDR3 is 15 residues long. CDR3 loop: CASIQAEGFSYEQYF. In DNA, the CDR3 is TGTGCCAGCATCCAGGCCGAGGGCTTCTCCTACGAGCAGTACTTC.

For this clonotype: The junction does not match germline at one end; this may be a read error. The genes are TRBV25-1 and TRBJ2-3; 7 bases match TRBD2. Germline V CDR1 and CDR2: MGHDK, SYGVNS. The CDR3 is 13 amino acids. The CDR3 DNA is TGCGCCAGCAGTGTGGGAGGGCGGAGTACGCAGTATTTT. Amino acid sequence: CASSVGGRSTQYF.

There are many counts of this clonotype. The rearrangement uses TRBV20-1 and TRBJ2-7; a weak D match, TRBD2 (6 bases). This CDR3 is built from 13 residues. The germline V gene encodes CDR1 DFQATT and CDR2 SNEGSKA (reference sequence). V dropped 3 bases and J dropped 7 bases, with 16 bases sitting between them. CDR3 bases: TGCAGTGCTAGCTCGGTCACCGGGAGTGAGCAGTACTTC. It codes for CSASSVTGSEQYF.

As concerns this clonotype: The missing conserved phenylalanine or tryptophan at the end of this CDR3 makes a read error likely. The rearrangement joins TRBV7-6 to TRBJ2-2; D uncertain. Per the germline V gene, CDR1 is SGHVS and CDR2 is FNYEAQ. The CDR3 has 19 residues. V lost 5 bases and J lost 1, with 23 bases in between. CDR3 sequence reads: CASSTTPVLEMLNTGELFS. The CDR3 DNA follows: TGTGCCAGCAGCACCACCCCCGTTCTAGAAATGCTGAACACCGGGGAGCTGTTTTCT.

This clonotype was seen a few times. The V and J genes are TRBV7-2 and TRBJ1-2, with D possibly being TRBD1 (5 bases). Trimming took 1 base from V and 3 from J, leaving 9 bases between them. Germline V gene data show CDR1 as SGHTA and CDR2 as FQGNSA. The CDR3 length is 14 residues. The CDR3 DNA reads TGTGCCAGCAGCTTAGAGGCCAGGGACTATGGCTACACCTTC. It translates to CASSLEARDYGYTF.

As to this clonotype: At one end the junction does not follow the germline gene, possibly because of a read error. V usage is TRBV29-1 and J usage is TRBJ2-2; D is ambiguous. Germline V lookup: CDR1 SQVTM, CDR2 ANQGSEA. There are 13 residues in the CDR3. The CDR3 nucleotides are TGCAGCGTTGGTCGGCAGAACGCCGGGGAGCTGTTTTTT. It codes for CSVGRQNAGELFF.

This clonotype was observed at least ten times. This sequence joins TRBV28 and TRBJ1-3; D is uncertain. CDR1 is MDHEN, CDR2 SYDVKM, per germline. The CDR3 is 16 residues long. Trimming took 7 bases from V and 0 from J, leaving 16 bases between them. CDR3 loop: CASKPAGVSSGNTIYF. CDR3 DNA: TGTGCCAGCAAACCAGCCGGGGTCTCCTCTGGAAACACCATATATTTT.

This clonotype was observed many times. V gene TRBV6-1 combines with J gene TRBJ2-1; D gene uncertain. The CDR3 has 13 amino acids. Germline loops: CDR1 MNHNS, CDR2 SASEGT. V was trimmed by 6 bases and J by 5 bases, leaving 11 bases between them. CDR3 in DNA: TGTGCCAGCAGACCTAGAAACCACAATGAGCAGTTCTTC. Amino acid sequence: CASRPRNHNEQFF.

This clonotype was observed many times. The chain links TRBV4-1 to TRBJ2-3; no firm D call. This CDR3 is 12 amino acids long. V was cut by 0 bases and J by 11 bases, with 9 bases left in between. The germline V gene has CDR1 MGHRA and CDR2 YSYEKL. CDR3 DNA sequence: TGCGCCAGCAGCCAAGACCCTAGTTGGCAGTATTTT. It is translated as CASSQDPSWQYF.

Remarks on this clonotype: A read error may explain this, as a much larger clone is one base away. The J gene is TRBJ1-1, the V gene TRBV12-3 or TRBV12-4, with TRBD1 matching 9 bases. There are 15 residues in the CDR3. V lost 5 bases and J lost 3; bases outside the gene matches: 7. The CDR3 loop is CASSPGTGLDTEAFF. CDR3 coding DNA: TGTGCCAGCAGTCCCGGGACAGGGTTGGACACTGAAGCTTTCTTT.

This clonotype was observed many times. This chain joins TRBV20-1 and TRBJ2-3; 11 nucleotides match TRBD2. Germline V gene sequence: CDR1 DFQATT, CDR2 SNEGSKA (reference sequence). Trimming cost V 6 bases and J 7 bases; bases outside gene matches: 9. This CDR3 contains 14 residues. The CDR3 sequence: CSAPLAGGAYTQYF. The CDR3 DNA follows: TGCAGTGCCCCGCTAGCGGGAGGTGCCTATACGCAGTATTTT.

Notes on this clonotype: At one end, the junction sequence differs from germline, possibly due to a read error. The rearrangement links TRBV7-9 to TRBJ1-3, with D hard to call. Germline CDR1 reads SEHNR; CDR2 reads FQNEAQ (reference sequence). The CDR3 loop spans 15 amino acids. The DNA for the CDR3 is TGTGCCAGCAGTACTTGGAGGGTGCCTGGAAGCACCATATATTTT. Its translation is CASSTWRVPGSTIYF.